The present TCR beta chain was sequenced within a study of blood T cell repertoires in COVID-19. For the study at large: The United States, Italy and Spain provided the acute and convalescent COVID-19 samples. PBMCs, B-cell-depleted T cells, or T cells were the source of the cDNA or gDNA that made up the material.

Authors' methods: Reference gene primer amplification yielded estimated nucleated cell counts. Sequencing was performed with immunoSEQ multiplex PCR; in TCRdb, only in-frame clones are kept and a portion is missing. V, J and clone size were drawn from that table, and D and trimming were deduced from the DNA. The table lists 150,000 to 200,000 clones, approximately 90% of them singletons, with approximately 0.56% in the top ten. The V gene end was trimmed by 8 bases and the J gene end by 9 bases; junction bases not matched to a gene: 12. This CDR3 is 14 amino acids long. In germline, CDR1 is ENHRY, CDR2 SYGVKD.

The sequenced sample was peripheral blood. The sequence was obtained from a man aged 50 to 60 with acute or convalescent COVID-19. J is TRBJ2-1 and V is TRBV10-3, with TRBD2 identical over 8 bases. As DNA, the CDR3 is TGTGCCATCGAGGGGACGGGAGGGCCTGGTGAGCAGTTCTTC. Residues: CAIEGTGGPGEQFF.